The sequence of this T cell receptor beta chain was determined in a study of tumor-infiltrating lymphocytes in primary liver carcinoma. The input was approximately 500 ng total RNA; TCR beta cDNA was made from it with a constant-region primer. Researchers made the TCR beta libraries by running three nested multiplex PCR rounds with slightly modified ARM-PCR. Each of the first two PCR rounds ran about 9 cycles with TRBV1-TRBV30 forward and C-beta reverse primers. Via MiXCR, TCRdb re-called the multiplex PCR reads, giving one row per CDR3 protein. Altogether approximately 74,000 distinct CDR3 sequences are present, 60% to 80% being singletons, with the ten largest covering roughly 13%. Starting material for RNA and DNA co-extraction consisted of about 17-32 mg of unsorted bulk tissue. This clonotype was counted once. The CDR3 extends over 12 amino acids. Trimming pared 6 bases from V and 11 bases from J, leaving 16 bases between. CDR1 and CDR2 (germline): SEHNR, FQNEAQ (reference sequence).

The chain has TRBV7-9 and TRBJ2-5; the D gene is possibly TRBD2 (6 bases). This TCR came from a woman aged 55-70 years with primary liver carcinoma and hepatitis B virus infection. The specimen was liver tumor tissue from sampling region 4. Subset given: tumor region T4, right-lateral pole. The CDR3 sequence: CASRVAEESQYF. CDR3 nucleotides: TGTGCCAGCAGAGTAGCGGAGGAGAGTCAGTACTTC.